The clone carrying this T cell receptor (beta chain) has only a few counts. Germline CDR1 and CDR2: SGHTA and FQGNSA. V lost 5 bases and J lost 8, with 18 bases in between. This CDR3 has 14 amino acids. Repertoires were generated with immunoSEQ multiplex PCR, while TCRdb's copy carries only in-frame clones and drops some. The sample contains roughly 300,000 clones, 65% to 85% of which appear only once. This sample was included in a study of blood T cell repertoires in COVID-19. Source material: peripheral blood. The source is a human donor with COVID-19, enrolled during active disease. The donor label of this sample is uncertain. V is TRBV7-2 and J is TRBJ1-2; D may be TRBD1 (5 bases). CDR3 DNA sequence: TGTGCCAGCAGCCTTGGGGGACTGCTGAGCGGCTACACCTTC. Translated: CASSLGGLLSGYTF.